The sequence of this T cell receptor beta chain was determined in a study of T cells after yellow fever vaccination (dated by TCRdb to about 2019). Background on the whole study: The SMART-Seq v4 Ultra Low Input RNA kit was used to prepare libraries from fractions with low cell numbers. Two healthy male donors, one aged 18 to 29 and one aged 30 to 40 years, made up the cohort. Blood samples were taken at several timepoints before and after primary and secondary immunization, and bulk PBMC replicates and cell subsets were isolated. To follow T-cell clones before and after primary and booster YFV17D yellow fever vaccination, bulk TCR alpha and beta repertoires were sequenced over time. The full study reports these points: FACS-sorted repertoires could contain abundant contaminating clonotypes from the bulk population, so computational filtering was required. A small fraction of clonotypes showed up in both the CD4 and CD8 compartments, probably as a result of convergent recombination. Because only two donors were included in the study, the extent to which the findings can be generalized is limited. The secondary T-cell response was weaker than the primary response but faster, peaking on day 5 instead of day 15. Most clones expanded after primary vaccination were re-detected after the booster (almost 98% of CD4 and around 88% of CD8), suggesting broad memory maintenance.

For this clonotype: This clone's antigen is unknown. No clone much larger than this one lies a single base away; base qualities are absent.

From its cysteine to its phenylalanine, the CDR3 spans 15 amino acids. This entry keeps only the CDR3 DNA: 45 bases, framed from base 1. CDR1 and CDR2 (SGDLS, YYNGEE) derive from the germline V gene. The germline ends are 13 bases apart after V is trimmed by 0 bases and J by 7 bases. Synthesis of TCR cDNA relied on 5'RACE template switching, a step that introduced a universal primer site along with unique molecular identifiers. cDNA synthesis was primed from both the TCR alpha and TCR beta constant segments. Libraries were amplified in two PCR steps, with sample barcodes and sequencing adapters added in the second step. Libraries were sequenced on Illumina HiSeq 2500 (2x100 bp) or NovaSeq (2x150 bp). The authors' analysis ran thus. MIGEC was used to demultiplex reads and collapse the reads into UMI consensus sequences, and MiXCR was used for V(D)J alignment. Clonotypes responding to the vaccine were identified with edgeR on replicate PBMC samples, with the criteria of FDR below 0.01 and a log2 fold change above 5 up to day 15. Each bulk clonotype received a CD4 or CD8 identity based on whether the sequenced CD4 or CD8 repertoire contained that clonotype at higher abundance. The public reads were reprocessed in TCRdb via fastp at Q25 and MiXCR, keeping in-frame beta chains. Entries that share a CDR3 protein sequence are merged under the most common genes and DNA. The V and J calls and clone size are TCRdb's, not the authors'. This sample holds hundreds of thousands of distinct CDR3 sequences; about 13% were observed only once. The ten largest clones capture over 12% of the sample.

The treatment or condition label for this specimen denotes: live attenuated yellow fever vaccine strain. Two biological replicates of bulk PBMCs were collected at each blood-draw timepoint. A standard Ficoll-Paque protocol was used to isolate PBMCs from peripheral blood. TriZol was used to extract RNA from bulk PBMCs, CD4 and CD8 fractions, and dextramer-positive and dextramer-negative fractions. The TCR was taken from a man aged 30-40 years who received the YFV17D yellow fever vaccine. Sequencing was performed on PBMCs, taken on the day of the yellow fever booster vaccination. Here the chain combines TRBV9 and TRBJ1-4; a tentative D match to TRBD1 spans 5 bases. The DNA sequence follows: TGTGCCAGCAGCGTAGCTAGGGGTGGGCGTGAAAAACTGTTTTTT. This gives the protein CASSVARGGREKLFF.